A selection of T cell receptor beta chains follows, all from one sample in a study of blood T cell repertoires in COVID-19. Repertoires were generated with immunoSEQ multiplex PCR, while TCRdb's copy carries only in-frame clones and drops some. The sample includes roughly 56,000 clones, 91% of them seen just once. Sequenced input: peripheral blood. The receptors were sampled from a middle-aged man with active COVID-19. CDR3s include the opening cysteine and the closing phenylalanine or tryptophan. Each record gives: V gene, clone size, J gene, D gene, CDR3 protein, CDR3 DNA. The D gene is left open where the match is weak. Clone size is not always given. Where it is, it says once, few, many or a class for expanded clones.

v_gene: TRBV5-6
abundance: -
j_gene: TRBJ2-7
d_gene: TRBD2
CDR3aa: CASNPLAGPQYEQYF
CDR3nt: TGTGCCAGCAACCCACTAGCGGGGCCTCAATACGAGCAGTACTTC

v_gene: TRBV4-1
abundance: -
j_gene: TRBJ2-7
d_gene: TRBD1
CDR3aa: CASAETGLSYEQYF
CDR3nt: TGCGCCAGCGCTGAGACAGGGTTGTCCTACGAGCAGTACTTC

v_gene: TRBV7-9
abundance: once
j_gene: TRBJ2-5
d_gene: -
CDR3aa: CASSRGQREETQYF
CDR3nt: TGTGCCAGCAGCCGGGGACAACGAGAAGAGACCCAGTACTTC

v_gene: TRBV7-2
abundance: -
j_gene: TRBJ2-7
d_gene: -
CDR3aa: CASSPSNSFYEQYF
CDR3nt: TGTGCCAGCAGCCCTTCGAACAGCTTCTACGAGCAGTACTTC

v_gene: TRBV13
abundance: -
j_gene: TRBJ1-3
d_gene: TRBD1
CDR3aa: CASSLGDRGTHSGNTIYF
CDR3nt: TGTGCCAGCAGCTTAGGCGACAGGGGTACCCACTCTGGAAACACCATATATTTT

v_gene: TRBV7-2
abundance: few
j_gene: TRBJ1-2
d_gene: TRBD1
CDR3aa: CASSVSDRIVSGYTF
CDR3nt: TGTGCCAGCAGCGTCTCGGACAGGATAGTAAGTGGCTACACCTTC

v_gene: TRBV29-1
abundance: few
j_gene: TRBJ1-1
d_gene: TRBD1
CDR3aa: CSADWDRGGTEAFF
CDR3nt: TGCAGCGCTGATTGGGACAGGGGAGGCACTGAAGCTTTCTTT

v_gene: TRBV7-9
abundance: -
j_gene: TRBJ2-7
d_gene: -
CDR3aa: CASSPRTEYSYEQYF
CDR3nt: TGTGCCAGCAGCCCCCGGACAGAGTATTCCTACGAGCAGTACTTC

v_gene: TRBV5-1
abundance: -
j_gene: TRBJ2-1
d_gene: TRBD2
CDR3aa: CASSYGQPGLAGGRNEQFF
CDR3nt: TGCGCCAGCAGCTACGGACAGCCCGGACTAGCGGGAGGGCGAAATGAGCAGTTCTTC

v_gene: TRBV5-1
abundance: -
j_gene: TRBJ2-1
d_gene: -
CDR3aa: CASSSNPRDSYNEQFF
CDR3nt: TGCGCCAGCAGCTCAAATCCTCGAGACTCCTACAATGAGCAGTTCTTC

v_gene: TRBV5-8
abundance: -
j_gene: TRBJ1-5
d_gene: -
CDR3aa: CASSSVQPQHF
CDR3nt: TGTGCCAGCAGCTCCGTACAGCCCCAGCATTTT

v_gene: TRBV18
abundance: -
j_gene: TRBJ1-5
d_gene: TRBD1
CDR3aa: CASSPEASTGIQHF
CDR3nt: TGTGCCAGCTCACCGGAAGCTTCGACAGGGATTCAGCATTTT

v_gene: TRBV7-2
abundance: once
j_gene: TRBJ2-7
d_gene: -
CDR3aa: CASSLDPSSGEQYF
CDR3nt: TGTGCCAGCAGCTTAGATCCTAGCTCTGGAGAGCAGTACTTC

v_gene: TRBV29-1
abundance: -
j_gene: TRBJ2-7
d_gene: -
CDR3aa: CSVWHREPYEQYF
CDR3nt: TGCAGCGTTTGGCACAGGGAACCCTACGAGCAGTACTTC

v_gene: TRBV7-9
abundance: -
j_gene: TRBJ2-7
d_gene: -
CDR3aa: CASSSMGHGAHEQYF
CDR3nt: TGTGCCAGCAGCTCAATGGGGCACGGCGCTCACGAGCAGTACTTC

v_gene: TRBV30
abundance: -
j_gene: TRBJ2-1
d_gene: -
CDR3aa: CAWSLSRLGSSYNEQFF
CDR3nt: TGTGCCTGGAGTTTAAGCCGGCTTGGGAGCTCCTACAATGAGCAGTTCTTC

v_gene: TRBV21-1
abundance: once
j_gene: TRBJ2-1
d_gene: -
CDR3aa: CASSKGNLAGGRMRNEQFF
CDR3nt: TGTGCCAGCAGCAAAGGAAACCTAGCGGGAGGAAGAATGAGGAATGAGCAGTTCTTC

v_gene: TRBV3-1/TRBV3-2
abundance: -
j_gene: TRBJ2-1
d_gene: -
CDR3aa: CASSPGAPRENEQFF
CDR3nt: TGTGCCAGCAGCCCCGGAGCGCCGAGGGAAAATGAGCAGTTCTTC

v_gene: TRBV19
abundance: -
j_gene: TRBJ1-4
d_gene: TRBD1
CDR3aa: CASSIRDRSEKLFF
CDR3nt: TGTGCCAGTAGTATTCGGGACAGGTCGGAAAAACTGTTTTTT

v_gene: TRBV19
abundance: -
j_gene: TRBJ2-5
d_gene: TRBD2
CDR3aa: CASSTTGLAGGETQYF
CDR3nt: TGTGCCAGTAGTACCACCGGCCTAGCGGGGGGGGAGACCCAGTACTTC

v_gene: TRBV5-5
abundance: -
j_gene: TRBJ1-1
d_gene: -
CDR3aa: CASSFSLVGGTEAFF
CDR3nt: TGTGCCAGCAGCTTTTCCTTGGTGGGGGGAACTGAAGCTTTCTTT

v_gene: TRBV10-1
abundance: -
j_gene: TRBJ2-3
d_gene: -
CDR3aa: CASSESGGGTDTQYF
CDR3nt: TGCGCCAGCAGTGAGTCGGGCGGGGGCACAGATACGCAGTATTTT

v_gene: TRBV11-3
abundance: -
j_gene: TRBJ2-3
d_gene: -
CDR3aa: CASSQEGETDTQYF
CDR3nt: TGTGCCAGCAGCCAGGAGGGCGAGACAGATACGCAGTATTTT

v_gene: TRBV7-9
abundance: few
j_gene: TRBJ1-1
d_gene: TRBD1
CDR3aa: CASSSDLSGGTEAFF
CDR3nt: TGTGCCAGCAGCTCAGACCTTTCAGGGGGTACTGAAGCTTTCTTT

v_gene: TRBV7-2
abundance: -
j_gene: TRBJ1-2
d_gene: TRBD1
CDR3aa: CASSRDRAGYGYTF
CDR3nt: TGTGCCAGCAGTCGGGACAGGGCGGGCTATGGCTACACCTTC

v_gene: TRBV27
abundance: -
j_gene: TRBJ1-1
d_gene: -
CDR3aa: CASSLRAGNRGSTEAFF
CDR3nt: TGTGCCAGCAGTTTGAGGGCGGGAAACCGGGGGTCTACTGAAGCTTTCTTT

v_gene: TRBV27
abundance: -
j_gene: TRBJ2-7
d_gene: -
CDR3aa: CASSLARGNLIPYEQYF
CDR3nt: TGTGCCAGCTCCCTAGCCCGGGGTAACCTAATTCCTTACGAGCAGTACTTC

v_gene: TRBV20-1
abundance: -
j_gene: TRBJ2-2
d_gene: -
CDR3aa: CSASYTQNTGELFF
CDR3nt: TGCAGTGCTAGTTACACGCAAAACACCGGGGAGCTGTTTTTT

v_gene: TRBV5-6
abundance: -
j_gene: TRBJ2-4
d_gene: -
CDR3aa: CASSSTPAKNIQYF
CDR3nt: TGTGCCAGCAGCTCTACCCCCGCCAAAAACATTCAGTACTTC

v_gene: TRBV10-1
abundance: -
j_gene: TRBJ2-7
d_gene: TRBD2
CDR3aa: CASSDPGLAMFEQYF
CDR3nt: TGCGCCAGCAGTGACCCGGGACTAGCGATGTTCGAGCAGTACTTC

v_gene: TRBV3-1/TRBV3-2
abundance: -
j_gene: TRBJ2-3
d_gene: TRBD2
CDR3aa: CASSPTRSGGGSTDTQYF
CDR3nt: TGTGCCAGCAGCCCGACCAGATCCGGGGGGGGTAGCACAGATACGCAGTATTTT

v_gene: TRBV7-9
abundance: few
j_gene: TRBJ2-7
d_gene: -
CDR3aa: CASSLFNEQYF
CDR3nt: TGTGCCAGCAGCTTATTTAACGAGCAGTACTTC